This T cell receptor beta chain appears in the sequencing data of a study of OX40 agonist ivuxolimab in advanced cancers. Points from the study as a whole: CD4+ and CD8+ T cells in blood underwent clonal expansion by week 6 at 0.1 to 3.0 mg/kg.

Profiled with immunoSEQ multiplex PCR; TCRdb holds only in-frame clones, not every one. This sample has 65,000 to 80,000 clones, with more than 90% found just once. Remarks on this clone: The antigen is undetermined.

This CDR3 is built from 16 residues. CDR1 is SGHRS, CDR2 YFSETQ, per germline. J lost 1 base, V lost 4 bases, and 11 bases had no gene match. V gene TRBV5-1 combines with J gene TRBJ2-7; TRBD2 agrees at 7 bases. The sequencing used CD4+ or CD8+ T cells sorted from blood, collected in a trial of the OX40 agonist ivuxolimab. The sequence was collected from an adult with an advanced solid tumor such as melanoma, head and neck, liver or kidney cancer. The CDR3 DNA reads TGCGCCAGCAGCCCCCAGGCGGGGGTAGCTTCCTACGAGCAGTACTTC. Protein product: CASSPQAGVASYEQYF.